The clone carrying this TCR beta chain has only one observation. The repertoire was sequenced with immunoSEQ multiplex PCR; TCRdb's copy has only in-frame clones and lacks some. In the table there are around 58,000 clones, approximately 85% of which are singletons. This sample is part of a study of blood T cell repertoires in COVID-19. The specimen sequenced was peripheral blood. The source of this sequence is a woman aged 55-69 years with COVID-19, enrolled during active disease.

The CDR3: CASSYAGGLNEQFF. The CDR3 region has the DNA TGTGCCAGCAGCTATGCGGGGGGGCTTAATGAGCAGTTCTTC. The genes are TRBV5-4 and TRBJ2-1, with 9 bases lining up with TRBD2. J was trimmed by 7 bases and V by 3 bases; bases with no gene match: 5. The CDR3 runs to 14 residues. CDR1 and CDR2 (germline): SGHNT, YYREEE (reference sequence).